This is a list of T cell receptor beta chains from one sample in a study of T cells in narcolepsy. The data were produced by immunoSEQ multiplex PCR, yet TCRdb's version contains in-frame clones alone and is incomplete. Altogether some 32,000 clones are present, 78% being singletons, with the ten largest covering roughly 1.2%. Material for sequencing was CD45RA- memory CD4+ T cells from PBMCs. The receptors shown here come from a human donor with narcolepsy. CDR3s include the opening cysteine and the closing phenylalanine or tryptophan. The D gene is left open where the match is weak. Not all rows give a size; the values are once, few, many and, for expanded clones, a class.

CDR3aa: CASIGTGAYEQYF; CDR3nt: TGTGCCAGCATCGGGACAGGGGCTTACGAGCAGTACTTC; j_gene: TRBJ2-7; v_gene: TRBV28; abundance: -; d_gene: TRBD1
CDR3aa: CASSLAGVAGGQEQYF; CDR3nt: TGCGCCAGCAGCTTGGCCGGTGTAGCGGGAGGGCAAGAGCAGTACTTC; j_gene: TRBJ2-5; v_gene: TRBV5-1; abundance: once; d_gene: TRBD2
CDR3aa: CSSSAGRSPTNTEAFF; CDR3nt: TGTTCCAGCAGCGCGGGACGATCACCAACTAACACTGAAGCTTTCTTT; j_gene: TRBJ1-1; v_gene: TRBV14; abundance: -; d_gene: -
CDR3aa: CASSPLLGSRAFF; CDR3nt: TGTGCCAGCAGTCCTCTCCTGGGCTCACGAGCTTTCTTT; j_gene: TRBJ1-1; v_gene: TRBV27; abundance: -; d_gene: -
CDR3aa: CASSLGAYNSPLHF; CDR3nt: TGTGCCAGCAGCTTAGGGGCCTATAATTCACCCCTCCACTTT; j_gene: TRBJ1-6; v_gene: TRBV7-2; abundance: -; d_gene: -
CDR3aa: CASSLISGDQGEQYF; CDR3nt: TGCGCCAGCAGCTTGATTTCAGGCGACCAGGGCGAGCAGTATTTT; j_gene: TRBJ2-3; v_gene: TRBV5-1; abundance: -; d_gene: -
CDR3aa: CASRPGQGPDTQYF; CDR3nt: TGTGCCAGCAGACCGGGACAGGGCCCAGATACGCAGTATTTT; j_gene: TRBJ2-3; v_gene: TRBV6-5; abundance: -; d_gene: TRBD1
CDR3aa: CASSLGGTGGAGYGYTF; CDR3nt: TGCGCCAGCAGCTTGGGAGGGACAGGGGGCGCCGGCTATGGCTACACCTTC; j_gene: TRBJ1-2; v_gene: TRBV5-1; abundance: -; d_gene: TRBD1
CDR3aa: CASSVDRWNTEAFF; CDR3nt: TGTGCCAGTAGTGTGGACAGATGGAACACTGAAGCTTTCTTT; j_gene: TRBJ1-1; v_gene: TRBV19; abundance: few; d_gene: -
CDR3aa: CASSETGLYSNQPQHF; CDR3nt: TGTGCCAGCAGTGAAACAGGACTGTATAGCAATCAGCCCCAGCATTTT; j_gene: TRBJ1-5; v_gene: TRBV2; abundance: -; d_gene: -
CDR3aa: CASSVEGTGVDTDTQYF; CDR3nt: TGTGCCAGCAGCGTAGAGGGGACAGGGGTGGACACAGATACGCAGTATTTT; j_gene: TRBJ2-3; v_gene: TRBV9; abundance: -; d_gene: TRBD1
CDR3aa: CASSPDLNSYGYTF; CDR3nt: TGTGCCAGCTCACCAGACTTGAACAGCTATGGCTACACCTTC; j_gene: TRBJ1-2; v_gene: TRBV18; abundance: once; d_gene: -
CDR3aa: CASSRVSGSGGRETQYF; CDR3nt: TGTGCCAGCAGCCGCGTGTCGGGCTCGGGGGGCCGGGAGACCCAGTACTTC; j_gene: TRBJ2-5; v_gene: TRBV7-9; abundance: -; d_gene: -
CDR3aa: CASSSLRGELFF; CDR3nt: TGTGCCAGCAGCTCCTTGAGAGGGGAGCTGTTTTTT; j_gene: TRBJ2-2; v_gene: TRBV7-2; abundance: -; d_gene: -
CDR3aa: CASQNSGAGGEAFF; CDR3nt: TGTGCCAGCCAGAATTCAGGGGCCGGGGGTGAAGCTTTCTTT; j_gene: TRBJ1-1; v_gene: TRBV18; abundance: -; d_gene: -
CDR3aa: CASSFARNQNTEAFF; CDR3nt: TGTGCCAGCAGCTTTGCGAGGAACCAGAACACTGAAGCTTTCTTT; j_gene: TRBJ1-1; v_gene: TRBV7-9; abundance: -; d_gene: -
CDR3aa: CASSQGEGAGAKNIQYF; CDR3nt: TGCGCCAGCAGCCAAGGTGAGGGGGCTGGAGCCAAAAACATTCAGTACTTC; j_gene: TRBJ2-4; v_gene: TRBV4-1; abundance: -; d_gene: TRBD1
CDR3aa: CASSESGTSAFNEQFF; CDR3nt: TGCGCCAGCAGTGAGTCTGGGACTAGCGCCTTCAATGAGCAGTTCTTC; j_gene: TRBJ2-1; v_gene: TRBV10-1; abundance: once; d_gene: TRBD2
CDR3aa: CASSSNNEQFF; CDR3nt: TGTGCCAGCAGCTCCAACAATGAGCAGTTCTTC; j_gene: TRBJ2-1; v_gene: TRBV7-8; abundance: -; d_gene: -
CDR3aa: CASSWRSSGGALTSTDTQYF; CDR3nt: TGTGCCAGCAGCTGGAGGAGTAGCGGGGGGGCCTTGACTAGCACAGATACGCAGTATTTT; j_gene: TRBJ2-3; v_gene: TRBV13; abundance: once; d_gene: TRBD2
CDR3aa: CASSQDRGALYGYTF; CDR3nt: TGTGCCAGCAGCCAAGATCGCGGAGCTCTGTATGGCTACACCTTC; j_gene: TRBJ1-2; v_gene: TRBV14; abundance: -; d_gene: -
CDR3aa: CASSLGGTDTQYF; CDR3nt: TGTGCCAGCAGTTTGGGGGGCACAGATACGCAGTATTTT; j_gene: TRBJ2-3; v_gene: TRBV28; abundance: -; d_gene: -
CDR3aa: CASSPLEEGGYTF; CDR3nt: TGTGCCAGCAGCCCTCTTGAGGAAGGTGGCTACACCTTC; j_gene: TRBJ1-2; v_gene: TRBV7-3; abundance: -; d_gene: -
CDR3aa: CASSLPGLGDNQPQHF; CDR3nt: TGTGCCAGCAGCCTCCCCGGACTAGGGGACAATCAGCCCCAGCATTTT; j_gene: TRBJ1-5; v_gene: TRBV28; abundance: -; d_gene: -
CDR3aa: CASSLAGRGSDTQYF; CDR3nt: TGTGCCAGCAGCTTGGCCGGCCGGGGCTCAGATACGCAGTATTTT; j_gene: TRBJ2-3; v_gene: TRBV5-4; abundance: -; d_gene: -
CDR3aa: CATSRDLVTGELFF; CDR3nt: TGTGCCACCAGCAGAGATCTGGTAACCGGGGAGCTGTTTTTT; j_gene: TRBJ2-2; v_gene: TRBV15; abundance: -; d_gene: -
CDR3aa: CASSVTGTYEQYF; CDR3nt: TGTGCCAGCAGTGTAACAGGCACCTACGAGCAGTACTTC; j_gene: TRBJ2-7; v_gene: TRBV27; abundance: -; d_gene: -
CDR3aa: CAISGTGESGVGELFF; CDR3nt: TGTGCCATCAGTGGGACAGGGGAAAGTGGAGTCGGGGAGCTGTTTTTT; j_gene: TRBJ2-2; v_gene: TRBV10-3; abundance: -; d_gene: TRBD1
CDR3aa: CAWSYRDGYNEQFF; CDR3nt: TGTGCCTGGAGCTACCGGGACGGTTACAATGAGCAGTTCTTC; j_gene: TRBJ2-1; v_gene: TRBV30; abundance: -; d_gene: -
CDR3aa: CASSPRQGVNTEAFF; CDR3nt: TGTGCCAGCTCACCACGGCAGGGAGTGAACACTGAAGCTTTCTTT; j_gene: TRBJ1-1; v_gene: TRBV18; abundance: -; d_gene: -
CDR3aa: CASSRQEGTEAFF; CDR3nt: TGTGCCAGCTCACGGCAGGAGGGAACTGAAGCTTTCTTT; j_gene: TRBJ1-1; v_gene: TRBV18; abundance: -; d_gene: -
CDR3aa: CASSDWGTSGGAYNEQFF; CDR3nt: TGTGCCAGCAGTGACTGGGGAACTAGCGGGGGGGCTTACAATGAGCAGTTCTTC; j_gene: TRBJ2-1; v_gene: TRBV6-4; abundance: -; d_gene: TRBD2
CDR3aa: CASRDLSGYTF; CDR3nt: TGTGCCAGCCGGGATTTGAGTGGCTACACCTTC; j_gene: TRBJ1-2; v_gene: TRBV6-1; abundance: -; d_gene: -
CDR3aa: CASKGRADTQYF; CDR3nt: TGTGCCAGCAAGGGGAGAGCAGATACGCAGTATTTT; j_gene: TRBJ2-3; v_gene: TRBV2; abundance: -; d_gene: -
CDR3aa: CASSLDRGQNNEKLFF; CDR3nt: TGTGCCAGCAGCTTGGACAGGGGGCAAAATAATGAAAAACTGTTTTTT; j_gene: TRBJ1-4; v_gene: TRBV5-6; abundance: -; d_gene: TRBD1
CDR3aa: CASSVRGVGNEQFF; CDR3nt: TGTGCCAGCAGCGTGAGGGGTGTTGGAAATGAGCAGTTCTTC; j_gene: TRBJ2-1; v_gene: TRBV9; abundance: -; d_gene: -
CDR3aa: CASRQSLGNEQFF; CDR3nt: TGTGCCAGCAGGCAGTCCTTGGGGAATGAGCAGTTCTTC; j_gene: TRBJ2-1; v_gene: TRBV6-1; abundance: -; d_gene: -
CDR3aa: CASSFDWQETQYF; CDR3nt: TGTGCCAGCAGCTTCGACTGGCAAGAGACCCAGTACTTC; j_gene: TRBJ2-5; v_gene: TRBV11-2; abundance: -; d_gene: -
CDR3aa: CASSSGLIGGLTDTQYF; CDR3nt: TGCGCCAGCAGTTCGGGACTGATAGGGGGCCTCACAGATACGCAGTATTTT; j_gene: TRBJ2-3; v_gene: TRBV10-1; abundance: -; d_gene: -
CDR3aa: CATSRDQGSGELFF; CDR3nt: TGTGCCACCAGCAGAGATCAGGGATCCGGGGAGCTGTTTTTT; j_gene: TRBJ2-2; v_gene: TRBV15; abundance: -; d_gene: -